The source of this T cell receptor (beta chain) is a study of EBV T-cell therapy then PD-1 blockade in nasopharyngeal carcinoma. Generated by immunoSEQ multiplex PCR, the TCRdb table keeps only in-frame clones and is missing some. The sample lists about 17,000 clones; approximately 83% were seen once. For this clone: No antigen is known for it.

The CDR3 contains 17 residues. Per the germline V gene, CDR1 is SGDLS and CDR2 is YYNGEE. The J segment lost 4 bases and the V segment lost 0 bases, leaving 7 bases of the junction unmatched. Stated treatment: AdE1-LMPpoly-expanded autologous EBV-specific T-cell therapy followed by anti-PD-1 nivolumab. This specimen consisted of CD8+ T cells from blood, obtained at day 0 from a patient whose treatment included autologous EBV-specific T cells and nivolumab. This clonotype was obtained from a man aged 35 to 55 with nasopharyngeal carcinoma. This chain connects TRBV9 to TRBJ2-1; TRBD2 matches 10 bases. The DNA for the CDR3 is TGTGCCAGCAGCGTAGACGTAGCGGGGGGTCCGTACAATGAGCAGTTCTTC. Encoded protein: CASSVDVAGGPYNEQFF.